The 23 T cell receptor beta chains reported below all come from one sample, sequenced in a study of identical twins. TCRdb ran MiXCR on the 5' RACE reads and lists one entry per CDR3 protein. Among roughly 220,000 distinct CDR3 sequences listed, over 5.5% were seen once. This sample was also put to use in a study of T cells expressing NK-cell markers.

The sequencing input was CD8+ T cells sorted from blood. The receptor set was obtained from a woman under 30 in good health.

J is TRBJ1-1 and V is TRBV18; 8 bases are a match to TRBD1. The CDR3 length is 14 residues. The V gene end was trimmed by 3 bases and the J gene end by 5 bases; junction bases not matched to a gene: 5. Per the germline V gene, CDR1 is KGHSH and CDR2 is LQKENI. In DNA form, the CDR3 reads TGTGCCAGCTCACCCTTGACAGGGGAGACTGAAGCTTTCTTT. Protein product: CASSPLTGETEAFF.

This clonotype was seen ten or more times. As DNA, the CDR3 is TGCAGCGTTGAAGGGACAGCCCGAGAGCAGTTCTTC. Its protein product is CSVEGTAREQFF. The chain joins TRBV29-1 to TRBJ2-1; D is possibly TRBD1 (6 bases). Germline V gene data show CDR1 as SQVTM and CDR2 as ANQGSEA. V lost 1 base to trimming and J lost 10 bases, with 11 bases between them. The CDR3 consists of 12 residues.

This clonotype was observed a handful of times. The chain employs TRBV7-9 and TRBJ2-7; D possibly corresponds to TRBD1 (7 bases). Trimming took 3 bases from V and 7 from J, leaving 13 bases between them. CDR3 length: 13 residues. Germline-derived CDR1 and CDR2 are SEHNR and FQNEAQ (reference sequence). The CDR3 DNA reads TGTGCCAGCAGCTTTTTGCCAGGGGGGGAGCAGTACTTC. This encodes CASSFLPGGEQYF.

The chain recombines TRBV3-1 with TRBJ1-1; weak D call: TRBD1 (5 bases). V dropped 3 bases and J dropped 5 bases, with 22 bases sitting between them. The V gene's germline CDR1 is LGHDT and CDR2 YNNKEL (reference sequence). The CDR3 loop spans 17 amino acids. CDR3 region: CASSHESRDDLGTEAFF. CDR3 sequence (DNA): TGTGCCAGCAGCCACGAATCCAGGGACGACCTCGGGACTGAAGCTTTCTTT. Drawing the rest from reference TRBV3-1 and TRBJ1-1, the complete variable domain is DTAVSQTPKYLVTQMGNDKSIKCEQNLGHDTMYWYKQDSKKFLKIMFSYNNKELIINETVPNRFSPKSPDKAHLNLHINSLELGDSAVYFCASSHESRDDLGTEAFFGQGTRLTVV.

This clonotype was counted ten times or more. The CDR3 DNA sequence: TGTGCCAGCAGGCGACTAGCGGGAGGCAATGAGCAGTTCTTC. It specifies CASRRLAGGNEQFF. This rearrangement joins TRBV6-2 or TRBV6-3 to TRBJ2-1, with 13 positions matching TRBD2. The germline V gene has CDR1 MNHEY and CDR2 SVGEGT. Trimming took 6 bases from V and 6 from J; bases not matched to a gene: 2. This CDR3 comprises 14 residues.

This clonotype occurred many times. The V gene is TRBV3-1, the J gene TRBJ2-3; tentatively, D is TRBD1 or TRBD2 (5 bases each). This CDR3 is 13 amino acids long. The V gene lost 4 bases and the J gene lost 5 bases, with 10 bases spanning the gap. The V gene's germline CDR1 is LGHDT and CDR2 YNNKEL (reference sequence). The DNA for the CDR3 is TGTGCCAGCAGCCCGGATGGGGGAGATACGCAGTATTTT. This translates into CASSPDGGDTQYF.

This chain links TRBV29-1 with TRBJ2-1; 8 nucleotides match TRBD2. The CDR3 has 14 residues. V was pared by 1 base and J by 2 bases, with 1 base of the junction left unmatched. Germline V gene sequence: CDR1 SQVTM, CDR2 ANQGSEA. The CDR3 is CSVEAAGAYNEQFF. The DNA of the CDR3 is TGCAGCGTTGAAGCAGCGGGGGCCTACAATGAGCAGTTCTTC.

The J gene is TRBJ2-1, the V gene TRBV9, with 7 bases identical to TRBD2. V lost 4 bases to trimming and J lost 7 bases; unmatched junction nucleotides: 11. The CDR3 contains 15 residues. Germline V gene lookup returns CDR1 SGDLS and CDR2 YYNGEE. CDR3 sequence (DNA): TGTGCCAGCAGCCCCCCGGCGGGAGTAACTAATGAGCAGTTCTTC. Translated, it gives CASSPPAGVTNEQFF.

The chain combines TRBV27 with TRBJ2-4; D ambiguous. The V end was cut by 6 bases, the J end by 3 bases, with 3 bases between. CDR1 and CDR2 from the germline V gene are MNHEY and SMNVEV (reference sequence). The CDR3 length is 11 residues. The chain's CDR3 is CASSHKNIQYF. CDR3 bases: TGTGCCAGCAGCCACAAAAACATTCAGTACTTC.

The rearrangement links TRBV7-9 to TRBJ2-3; TRBD1 or TRBD2 may be the D gene (5 bases each). Trimming took off 5 bases at V and 5 bases at J, with 17 bases between the two ends. Germline V gene sequence: CDR1 SEHNR, CDR2 FQNEAQ (reference sequence). The CDR3 loop spans 15 amino acids. CDR3 sequence: CASSTFGGVGDTQYF. CDR3 coding DNA: TGTGCCAGCAGCACCTTTGGGGGAGTCGGAGATACGCAGTATTTT.

This clonotype was seen repeatedly, ten times or more. The chain combines TRBV5-6 with TRBJ2-7; the match to TRBD1 covers 7 bases. Germline CDR1 reads SGHDT; CDR2 reads YYEEEE. V lost 1 base to trimming and J lost 3 bases; unmatched junction nucleotides: 1. The CDR3 spans 13 residues. CDR3 DNA sequence: TGTGCCAGCAGCTTGACAGGGGACTACGAGCAGTACTTC. Translation: CASSLTGDYEQYF.

This clonotype was seen a handful of times. The rearrangement links TRBV6-2 or TRBV6-3 to TRBJ2-6, with D possibly being TRBD1 (6 bases). Trimming took off 0 bases at V and 4 bases at J, with 22 bases between the two ends. The V gene's germline CDR1 is MNHEY and CDR2 SVGEGT. The CDR3 runs to 20 residues. As DNA, the CDR3 is TGTGCCAGCAGTTACTCGGTGTTGGGACACCGAACCCGAGGGGCCAACGTCCTGACTTTC. Encoded protein: CASSYSVLGHRTRGANVLTF.

This clonotype was counted a few times. This chain uses TRBV6-5 with TRBJ2-2; D not resolved. Germline V gives CDR1 MNHEY, CDR2 SVGAGI. CDR3 length: 13 residues. The ends were cut back, 2 bases at V and 1 base at J, with 2 bases in the middle. CDR3 coding DNA: TGTGCCAGCAGTTACCTGAACACCGGGGAGCTGTTTTTT. This gives the protein CASSYLNTGELFF.

Concerning this clonotype itself: Given a much more abundant clone one base away, this may be a read error. In this CDR3 the conserved last residue, phenylalanine or tryptophan, is missing, so a read error is likely. CDR3 amino acids: CASSSPRDSISYEQYL. Here the CDR3 DNA reads TGTGCCAGCAGCTCGCCCCGGGACAGCATCTCCTACGAGCAGTACCTC. The rearrangement links TRBV6-2 or TRBV6-3 to TRBJ2-7, with 7 bases identical to TRBD1. With V trimmed by 6 bases and J by 0 bases, 11 bases remained unmatched. CDR1 is MNHEY, CDR2 SVGEGT, per germline. This CDR3 spans 16 amino acids.

This sequence joins TRBV9 and TRBJ1-1, with D tentatively TRBD1 (6 bases). Trimming cost V 3 bases and J 6 bases, with 21 bases left between them. From germline, CDR1 is SGDLS and CDR2 YYNGEE. This CDR3 is built from 16 residues. This CDR3 is CASSAPKTGKRSEAFF. The DNA for the CDR3 is TGTGCCAGCAGCGCCCCTAAAACAGGGAAAAGGTCTGAAGCTTTCTTT.

This clonotype was recorded many times. The chain combines TRBV7-2 with TRBJ2-7, with D possibly being TRBD1 (5 bases). The germline CDR1 and CDR2 sequences are SGHTA and FQGNSA. The CDR3 extends over 14 amino acids. Deletions cut 5 bases from V and 4 bases from J, with 15 bases between. The DNA for the CDR3 is TGTGCCAGCAGCCCAAGGACAAGGGGTTACGAGCAGTACTTC. Protein: CASSPRTRGYEQYF.

Ten or more counts support this clonotype. This chain uses TRBV11-2 with TRBJ2-3; TRBD2 matches 9 bases. Germline CDR1 and CDR2: SGHAT and FQNNGV. With 5 bases clipped from V and 5 bases from J, the junction kept 14 bases outside the gene matches. CDR3 length: 17 amino acids. CDR3 protein: CASSHGGTAGGVDTQYF. CDR3 nucleotide sequence: TGTGCCAGCAGCCACGGGGGTACAGCGGGAGGTGTAGATACGCAGTATTTT.

The rearrangement links TRBV5-1 to TRBJ2-7; D could derive from TRBD1 or TRBD2 (6 bases each). With 0 bases removed from V and 4 bases from J, the gap between germline ends came to 17 bases. There are 16 residues in the CDR3. CDR1 SGHRS and CDR2 YFSETQ come from the germline V gene. The CDR3 reads CASSLGRGALFYEQYF. Here the CDR3 DNA reads TGCGCCAGCAGCTTGGGGAGGGGGGCACTTTTTTACGAGCAGTACTTC.

The chain recombines TRBV27 with TRBJ2-7; TRBD2 might be the D (5 bases). Germline V gene sequence: CDR1 MNHEY, CDR2 SMNVEV (reference sequence). The CDR3 consists of 15 residues. V was cut by 2 bases and J by 4 bases, with 15 bases left in between. The CDR3 region is CASSLVSGTEYEQYF. For the CDR3, the DNA is TGTGCCAGCAGTTTAGTATCGGGAACTGAATACGAGCAGTACTTC.

This clonotype was picked up a small number of times. The chain links TRBV12-3 or TRBV12-4 to TRBJ1-1, with a tentative D call TRBD1 (5 bases). This CDR3 is built from 13 residues. V was clipped by 7 bases and J by 1 base, with 10 bases between them. The CDR3 nucleotides are TGTGCCAGCACGGCGGGGACGAACACTGAAGCTTTCTTT. Amino acids: CASTAGTNTEAFF.

This clonotype was counted between two and nine times. The chain has TRBV7-6 and TRBJ2-1; the D gene is possibly TRBD2 (5 bases). V was shortened by 2 bases and J by 0 bases, with 14 bases between the two germline ends. This CDR3 spans 17 amino acids. Germline lookup yields CDR1 SGHVS and CDR2 FNYEAQ. CDR3 nucleotide sequence: TGTGCCAGCAGCTTATCTTTGCGGAGGAGCTCCTACAATGAGCAGTTCTTC. This translates into CASSLSLRRSSYNEQFF.

J is TRBJ2-1 and V is TRBV7-9; tentative D call: TRBD1 (6 bases). Germline V lookup: CDR1 SEHNR, CDR2 FQNEAQ (reference sequence). The CDR3 has 12 amino acids. Trimming left V 8 bases short and J 5 bases short, with 10 bases between. CDR3 nucleotide sequence: TGTGCCAGCGGGGGCCCGGACAATGAGCAGTTCTTC. Translated: CASGGPDNEQFF.

The rearrangement links TRBV4-1 to TRBJ2-1, with D uncertain. The CDR3 has 14 residues. Germline lookup yields CDR1 MGHRA and CDR2 YSYEKL. V dropped 1 base and J dropped 7 bases, with 11 bases sitting between them. This CDR3 reads CASSQAVQMNEQFF. The CDR3 region has the DNA TGCGCCAGCAGCCAAGCGGTGCAGATGAATGAGCAGTTCTTC.